Detailed here is one T cell receptor beta chain. The data originate from a study of blood T cell repertoires in COVID-19. Study-level information: Donors in the United States, Italy and Spain gave samples during acute or convalescent COVID-19. Nucleic acid was either cDNA or gDNA, and it came from T cells, B-cell-depleted T cells, or PBMCs.

The germline gives CDR1 KGHSH, CDR2 LQKENI. This CDR3 is 14 amino acids long. V lost 3 bases to trimming and J lost 4 bases, with 12 bases between them. TCRdb's copy holds only in-frame clones and misses some; the assay was immunoSEQ multiplex PCR. Of about 180,000 clones in the sample, approximately 89% were seen once. This chain joins TRBV18 and TRBJ1-1; D gene unclear. The sample taken for sequencing was PBMCs or T cells enriched from blood (not recorded which). The TCR was taken from a man aged 35 to 55 who had recovered from COVID-19. This chain's CDR3 is CASSPNAYGTEAFF. CDR3 nucleotide sequence: TGTGCCAGCTCACCGAACGCTTACGGCACTGAAGCTTTCTTT.